These 11 T cell receptor beta chains came from one sample sequenced in a study of cytomegalovirus exposure and HLA in healthy donors. A multiplex PCR was run with 60 Vbeta primers and 13 Jbeta primers. The repertoire was sequenced with immunoSEQ multiplex PCR; TCRdb's copy has only in-frame clones and lacks some. The sample totals some 83,000 clones. The specimen was PBMCs. The receptors were gathered from a woman aged 30 to 39 in good health and CMV-seronegative.

V and J are TRBV4-2 and TRBJ2-1; TRBD2 matches 11 bases. This CDR3 contains 15 residues. V lost 0 bases to trimming and J lost 12 bases; unmatched junction nucleotides: 7. Germline V gives CDR1 LGHNA, CDR2 YNFKEQ. The CDR3 region is CASSQDLASGRPQFF. The CDR3 nucleotides are TGTGCCAGCAGCCAAGATCTGGCTAGCGGGAGGCCGCAGTTCTTC.

V gene TRBV18 combines with J gene TRBJ1-1, with 7 bases matching TRBD1. Germline CDR1 is KGHSH and CDR2 is LQKENI. The length of the CDR3 is 14 residues. The ends lost 5 bases at V and 1 base at J; junction bases unmatched: 4. The DNA for the CDR3 is TGTGCCAGCTCAAGACAGGGCGCGAACACTGAAGCTTTCTTT. Translation: CASSRQGANTEAFF.

The chain combines TRBV9 with TRBJ2-4; perhaps TRBD2 as D (6 bases). Trimming took off 0 bases at V and 2 bases at J, with 18 bases between the two ends. Germline CDR1 reads SGDLS; CDR2 reads YYNGEE. The CDR3 extends over 18 amino acids. The CDR3 nucleotides are TGTGCCAGCAGCGTAGGGTTAGCGGACGATGGGCCCAAAAACATTCAGTACTTC. It codes for CASSVGLADDGPKNIQYF.

The chain joins TRBV5-1 to TRBJ1-2, with a possible D match to TRBD1 (6 bases). CDR3 length equals 14 residues. Trimming pared 4 bases from V and 2 bases from J, leaving 12 bases between. Germline V gene lookup returns CDR1 SGHRS and CDR2 YFSETQ. CDR3 in amino acids: CASSVGQKNYGYTF. CDR3 nucleotides: TGCGCCAGCAGCGTTGGACAGAAGAACTATGGCTACACCTTC. Filled out from reference TRBV5-1 and TRBJ1-2, the complete variable domain reads KAGVTQTPRYLIKTRGQQVTLSCSPISGHRSVSWYQQTPGQGLQFLFEYFSETQRNKGNFPGRFSGRQFSNSRSEMNVSTLELGDSALYLCASSVGQKNYGYTFGSGTRLTVV.

The chain combines TRBV29-1 with TRBJ2-3, with 9 nucleotides matching TRBD1. Germline loops: CDR1 SQVTM, CDR2 ANQGSEA. The CDR3 has 15 residues. Trimming removed 2 bases from V and 6 bases from J; junction bases left unmatched: 9. In DNA, the CDR3 is TGCAGCGTTGAAAGGAGGGGACAGGGTGTGGATACGCAGTATTTT. Residues: CSVERRGQGVDTQYF.

The chain combines TRBV5-1 with TRBJ1-5, with 9 bases identical to TRBD1. V gave up 4 bases and J gave up 4 bases; unmatched junction bases: 3. CDR3 size: 14 residues. Germline values: CDR1 SGHRS, CDR2 YFSETQ. The CDR3 protein is CASSPGQGNQPQHF. CDR3 bases: TGCGCCAGCAGCCCGGGACAGGGTAATCAGCCCCAGCATTTT.

The rearrangement links TRBV18 to TRBJ1-3; the match to TRBD1 covers 7 bases. Trimming cost V 3 bases and J 0 bases; bases outside gene matches: 8. The CDR3 spans 17 residues. Germline loops: CDR1 KGHSH, CDR2 LQKENI. In DNA form, the CDR3 reads TGTGCCAGCTCACCCCTCGGACAGGAGAGCTCTGGAAACACCATATATTTT. This encodes CASSPLGQESSGNTIYF.

V gene TRBV5-4 combines with J gene TRBJ2-6; tentatively, D is TRBD2 (5 bases). Germline V gene data show CDR1 as SGHNT and CDR2 as YYREEE (reference sequence). The CDR3 is 16 amino acids. V was pared by 4 bases and J by 0 bases, with 11 bases between. CDR3 protein: CASSAGRLSGANVLTF. CDR3 bases: TGTGCCAGCAGCGCGGGCCGTCTCTCTGGGGCCAACGTCCTGACTTTC.

Points on this clone: The sample contains more than one DNA sequence encoding this CDR3. This chain links TRBV15 with TRBJ2-6; D might be TRBD1 (6 bases). The CDR3 sequence is 18 residues long. Looked up from germline, CDR1 is LNHNV and CDR2 is YYDKDF (reference sequence). V lost 1 base, J lost 2 bases, and 15 bases lay in between. CDR3 sequence (DNA): TGTGCCACCAGCAGAGCTCCCAGGGGCTCAGCTGGGGCCAACGTCCTGACTTTC. This codes for CATSRAPRGSAGANVLTF.

The chain employs TRBV6-6 and TRBJ1-1, with D uncertain. V was shortened by 0 bases and J by 10 bases, with 12 bases between the two germline ends. The CDR3 runs to 13 residues. From germline, CDR1 is MNHNY and CDR2 SVGAGI (reference sequence). The CDR3 loop is CASSYSNPRGAFF. The CDR3 nucleotides are TGTGCCAGCAGTTACTCGAACCCCCGAGGAGCTTTCTTT.

The chain carries TRBV5-3 and TRBJ1-4; the match to TRBD1 covers 7 bases. TRBV5-3 is filed as an ORF, its function uncertain. J gave up 4 bases and V 3 bases, and 3 bases lay outside the gene matches. The CDR3 sequence is 14 residues long. The DNA for the CDR3 is TGTGCCAGAAGCTGGGACAGCGTTAATGAAAAACTGTTTTTT. This codes for CARSWDSVNEKLFF.